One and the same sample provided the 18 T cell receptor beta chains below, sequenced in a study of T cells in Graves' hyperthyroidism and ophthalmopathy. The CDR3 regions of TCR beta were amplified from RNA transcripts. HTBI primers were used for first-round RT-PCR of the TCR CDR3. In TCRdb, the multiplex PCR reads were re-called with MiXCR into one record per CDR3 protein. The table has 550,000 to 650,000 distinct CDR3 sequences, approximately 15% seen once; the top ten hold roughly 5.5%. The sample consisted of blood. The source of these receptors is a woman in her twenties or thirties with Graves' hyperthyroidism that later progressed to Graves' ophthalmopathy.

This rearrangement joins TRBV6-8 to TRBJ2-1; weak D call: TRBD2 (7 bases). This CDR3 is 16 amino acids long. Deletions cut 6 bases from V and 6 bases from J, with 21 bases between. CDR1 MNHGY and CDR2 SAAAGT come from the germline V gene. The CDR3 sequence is CASRPQRGGDGNEQFF. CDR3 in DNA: TGTGCCAGCAGACCTCAAAGAGGGGGGGATGGCAATGAGCAGTTCTTC.

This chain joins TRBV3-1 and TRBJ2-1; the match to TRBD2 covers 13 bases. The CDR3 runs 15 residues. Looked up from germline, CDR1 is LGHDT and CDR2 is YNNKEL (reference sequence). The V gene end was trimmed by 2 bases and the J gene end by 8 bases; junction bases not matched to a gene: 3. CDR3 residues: CASSQWTSGSDEQFF. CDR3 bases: TGTGCCAGCAGCCAATGGACTAGCGGGAGTGATGAGCAGTTCTTC.

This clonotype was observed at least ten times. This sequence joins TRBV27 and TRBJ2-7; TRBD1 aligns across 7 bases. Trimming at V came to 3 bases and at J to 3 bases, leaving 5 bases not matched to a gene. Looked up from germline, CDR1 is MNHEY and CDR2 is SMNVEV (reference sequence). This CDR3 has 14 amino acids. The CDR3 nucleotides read TGTGCCAGCAGTTTGGTGCAGGGGGTCTACGAGCAGTACTTC. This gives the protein CASSLVQGVYEQYF.

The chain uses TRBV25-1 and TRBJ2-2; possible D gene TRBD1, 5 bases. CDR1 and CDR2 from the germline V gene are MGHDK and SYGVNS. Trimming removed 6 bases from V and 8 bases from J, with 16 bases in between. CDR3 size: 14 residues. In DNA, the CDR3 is TGTGCCAGCAGCAGGGTTCTGGGAATGGGGGAGCTGTTTTTT. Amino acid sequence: CASSRVLGMGELFF.

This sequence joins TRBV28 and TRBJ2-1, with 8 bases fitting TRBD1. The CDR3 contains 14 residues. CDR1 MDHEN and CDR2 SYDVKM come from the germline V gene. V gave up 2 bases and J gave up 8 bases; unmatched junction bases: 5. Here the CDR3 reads CASSLEQGAYEQFF. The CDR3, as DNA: TGTGCCAGCAGTTTAGAGCAGGGGGCCTATGAGCAGTTCTTC.

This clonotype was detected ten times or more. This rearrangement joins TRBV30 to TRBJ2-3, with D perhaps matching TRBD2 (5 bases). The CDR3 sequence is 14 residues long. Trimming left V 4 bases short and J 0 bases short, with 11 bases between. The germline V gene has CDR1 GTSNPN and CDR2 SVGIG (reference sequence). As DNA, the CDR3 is TGTGCCTGGAAGCGGTCCTCTAGCACAGATACGCAGTATTTT. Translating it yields CAWKRSSSTDTQYF.

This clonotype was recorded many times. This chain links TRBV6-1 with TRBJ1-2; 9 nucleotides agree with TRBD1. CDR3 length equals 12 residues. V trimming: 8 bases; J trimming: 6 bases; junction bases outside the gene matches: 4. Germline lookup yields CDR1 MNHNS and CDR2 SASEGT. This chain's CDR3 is CASYRQGDGYTF. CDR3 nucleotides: TGTGCCAGCTATAGACAGGGGGATGGCTACACCTTC.

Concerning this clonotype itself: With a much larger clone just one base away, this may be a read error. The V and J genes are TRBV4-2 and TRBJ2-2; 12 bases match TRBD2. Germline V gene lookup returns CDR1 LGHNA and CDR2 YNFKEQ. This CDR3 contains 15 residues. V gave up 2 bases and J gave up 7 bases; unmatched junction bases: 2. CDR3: CASSQLAGGDGELFF. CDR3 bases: TGTGCCAGCAGCCAACTAGCGGGAGGGGACGGGGAGCTGTTTTTT.

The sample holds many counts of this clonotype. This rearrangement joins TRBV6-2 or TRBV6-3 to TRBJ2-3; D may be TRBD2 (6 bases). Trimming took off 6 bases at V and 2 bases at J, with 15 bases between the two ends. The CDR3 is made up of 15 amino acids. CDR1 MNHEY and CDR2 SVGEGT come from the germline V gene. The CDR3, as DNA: TGTGCCAGCAGAGGACTACTTGACTCCACAGATACGCAGTATTTT. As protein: CASRGLLDSTDTQYF.

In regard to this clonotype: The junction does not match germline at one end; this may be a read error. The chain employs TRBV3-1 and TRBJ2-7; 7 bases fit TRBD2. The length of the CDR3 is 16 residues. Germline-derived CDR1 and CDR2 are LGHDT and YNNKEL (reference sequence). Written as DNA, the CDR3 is TGTGTCAGCAGCCCCGAGCGGGCGGGAGCCACCTACGAGCAGTACTTC. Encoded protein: CVSSPERAGATYEQYF.

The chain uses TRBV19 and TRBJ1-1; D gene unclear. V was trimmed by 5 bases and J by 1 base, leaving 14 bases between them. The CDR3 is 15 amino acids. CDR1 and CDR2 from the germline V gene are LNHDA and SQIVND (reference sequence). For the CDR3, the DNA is TGTGCCAGTAGTCCACTAGTTGCTGGGAACACTGAAGCTTTCTTT. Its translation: CASSPLVAGNTEAFF.

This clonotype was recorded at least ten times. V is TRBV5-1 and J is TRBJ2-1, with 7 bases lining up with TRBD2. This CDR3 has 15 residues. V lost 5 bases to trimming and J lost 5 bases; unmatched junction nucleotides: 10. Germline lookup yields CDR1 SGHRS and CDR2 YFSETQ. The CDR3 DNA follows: TGCGCCAGCAGAGGATCCGGGACTACCGACAATGAGCAGTTCTTC. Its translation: CASRGSGTTDNEQFF.

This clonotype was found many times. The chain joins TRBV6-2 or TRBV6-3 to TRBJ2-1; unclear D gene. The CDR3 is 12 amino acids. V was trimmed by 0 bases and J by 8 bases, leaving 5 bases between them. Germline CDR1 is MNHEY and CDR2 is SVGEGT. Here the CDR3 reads CASSYSLDEQFF. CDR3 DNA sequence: TGTGCCAGCAGTTACTCACTGGATGAGCAGTTCTTC.

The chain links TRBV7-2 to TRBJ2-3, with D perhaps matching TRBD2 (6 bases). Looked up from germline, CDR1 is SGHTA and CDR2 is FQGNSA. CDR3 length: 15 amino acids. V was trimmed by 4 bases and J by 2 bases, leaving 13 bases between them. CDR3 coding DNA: TGTGCCAGCAGCTCCCATGGGGGGACCACAGATACGCAGTATTTT. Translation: CASSSHGGTTDTQYF.

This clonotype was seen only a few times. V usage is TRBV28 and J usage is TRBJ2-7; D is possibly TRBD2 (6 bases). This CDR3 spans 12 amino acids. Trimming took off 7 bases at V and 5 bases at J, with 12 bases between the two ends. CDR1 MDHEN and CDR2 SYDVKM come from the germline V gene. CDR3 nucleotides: TGTGCCAGCAACGGGAGAGCCGACGAGCAGTACTTC. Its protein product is CASNGRADEQYF.

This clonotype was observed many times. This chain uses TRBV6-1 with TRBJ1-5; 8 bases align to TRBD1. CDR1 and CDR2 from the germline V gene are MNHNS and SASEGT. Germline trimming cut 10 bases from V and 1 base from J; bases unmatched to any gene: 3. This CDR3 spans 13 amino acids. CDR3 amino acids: CATGTGSNQPQHF. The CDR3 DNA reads TGTGCCACCGGGACAGGCAGCAATCAGCCCCAGCATTTT.

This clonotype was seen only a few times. The CDR3 here is CASSARTEGYTF. DNA of the CDR3: TGCGCCAGCAGCGCAAGGACGGAAGGCTACACCTTC. The V gene is TRBV10-2, the J gene TRBJ1-2; D call uncertain. Germline CDR1 WSHSY, CDR2 SAAADI. CDR3 length equals 12 residues. Trimming cost V 6 bases and J 8 bases, with 13 bases left between them.

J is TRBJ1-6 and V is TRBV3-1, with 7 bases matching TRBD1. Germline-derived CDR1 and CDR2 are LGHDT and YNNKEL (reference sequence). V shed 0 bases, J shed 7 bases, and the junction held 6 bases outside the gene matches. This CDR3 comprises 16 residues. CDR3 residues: CASSQEGPGGNSPLHF. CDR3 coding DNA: TGTGCCAGCAGCCAAGAGGGGCCAGGGGGGAATTCACCCCTCCACTTT.